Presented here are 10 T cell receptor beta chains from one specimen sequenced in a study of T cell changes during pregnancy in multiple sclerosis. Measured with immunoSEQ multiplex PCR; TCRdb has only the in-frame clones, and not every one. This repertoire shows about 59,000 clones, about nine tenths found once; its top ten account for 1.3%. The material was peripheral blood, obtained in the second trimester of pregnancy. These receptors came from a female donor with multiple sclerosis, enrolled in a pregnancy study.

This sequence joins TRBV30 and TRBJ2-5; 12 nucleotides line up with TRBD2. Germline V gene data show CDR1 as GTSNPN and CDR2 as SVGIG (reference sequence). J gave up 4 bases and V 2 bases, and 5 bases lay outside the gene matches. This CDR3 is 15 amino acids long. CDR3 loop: CAWSPGLAGLETQYF. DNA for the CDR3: TGTGCCTGGAGTCCTGGACTAGCGGGGTTAGAGACCCAGTACTTC.

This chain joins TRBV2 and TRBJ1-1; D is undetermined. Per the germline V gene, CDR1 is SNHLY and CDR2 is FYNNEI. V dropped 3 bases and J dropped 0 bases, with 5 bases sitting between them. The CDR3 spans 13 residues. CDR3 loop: CASSDEVNTEAFF. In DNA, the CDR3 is TGTGCCAGCAGTGATGAGGTGAACACTGAAGCTTTCTTT.

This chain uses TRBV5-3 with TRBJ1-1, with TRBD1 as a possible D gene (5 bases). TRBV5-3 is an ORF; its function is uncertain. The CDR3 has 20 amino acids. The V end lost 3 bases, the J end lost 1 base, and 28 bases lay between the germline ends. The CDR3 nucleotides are TGTGCCAGAAGCTATAGGACAAGTTGTCCATATGGCTGTCGGAACACTGAAGCTTTCTTT. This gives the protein CARSYRTSCPYGCRNTEAFF.

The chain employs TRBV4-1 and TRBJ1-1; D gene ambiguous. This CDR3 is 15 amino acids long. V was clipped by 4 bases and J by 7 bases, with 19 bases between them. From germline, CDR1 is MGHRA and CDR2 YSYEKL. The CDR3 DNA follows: TGCGCCAGCAGCCCACTGGGCTGGATCGGGGATGAAGCTTTCTTT. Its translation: CASSPLGWIGDEAFF.

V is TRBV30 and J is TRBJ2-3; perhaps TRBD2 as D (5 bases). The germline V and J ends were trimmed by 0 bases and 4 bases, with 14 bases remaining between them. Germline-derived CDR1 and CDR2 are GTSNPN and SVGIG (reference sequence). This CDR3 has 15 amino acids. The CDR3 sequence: CAWSVTGSRADTQYF. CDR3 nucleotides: TGTGCCTGGAGTGTAACGGGGTCACGGGCAGATACGCAGTATTTT.

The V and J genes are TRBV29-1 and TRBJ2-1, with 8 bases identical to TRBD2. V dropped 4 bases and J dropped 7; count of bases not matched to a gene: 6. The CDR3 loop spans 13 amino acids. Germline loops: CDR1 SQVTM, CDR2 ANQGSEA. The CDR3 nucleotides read TGCAGCGTTGTTCGGGGGGGCAGAAATGAGCAGTTCTTC. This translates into CSVVRGGRNEQFF.

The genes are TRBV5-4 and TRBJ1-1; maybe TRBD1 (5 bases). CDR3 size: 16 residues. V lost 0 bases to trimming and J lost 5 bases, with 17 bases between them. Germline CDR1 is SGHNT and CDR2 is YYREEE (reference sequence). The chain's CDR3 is CASSLARLGGRTEAFF. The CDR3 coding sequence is TGTGCCAGCAGCTTGGCCCGGTTGGGGGGTCGGACTGAAGCTTTCTTT.

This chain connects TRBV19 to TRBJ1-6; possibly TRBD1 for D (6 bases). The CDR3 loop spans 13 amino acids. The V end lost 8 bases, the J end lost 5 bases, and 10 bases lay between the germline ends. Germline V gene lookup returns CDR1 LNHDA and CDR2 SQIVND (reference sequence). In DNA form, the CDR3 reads TGTGCCAGTCGACAGGTGGATAATTCACCCCTCCACTTT. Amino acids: CASRQVDNSPLHF.

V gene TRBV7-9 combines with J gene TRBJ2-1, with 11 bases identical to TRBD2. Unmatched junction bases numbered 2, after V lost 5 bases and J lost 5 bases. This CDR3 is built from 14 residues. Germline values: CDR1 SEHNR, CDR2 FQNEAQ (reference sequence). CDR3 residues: CASSVGLADNEQFF. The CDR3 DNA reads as TGTGCCAGCAGCGTGGGACTAGCGGACAATGAGCAGTTCTTC.

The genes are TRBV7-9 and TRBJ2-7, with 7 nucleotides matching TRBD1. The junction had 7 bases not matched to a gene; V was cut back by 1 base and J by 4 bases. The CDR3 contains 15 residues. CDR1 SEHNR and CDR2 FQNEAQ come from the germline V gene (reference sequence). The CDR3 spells CASSLVEGAAYEQYF. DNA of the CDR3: TGTGCCAGCAGCTTAGTAGAGGGGGCGGCGTACGAGCAGTACTTC.